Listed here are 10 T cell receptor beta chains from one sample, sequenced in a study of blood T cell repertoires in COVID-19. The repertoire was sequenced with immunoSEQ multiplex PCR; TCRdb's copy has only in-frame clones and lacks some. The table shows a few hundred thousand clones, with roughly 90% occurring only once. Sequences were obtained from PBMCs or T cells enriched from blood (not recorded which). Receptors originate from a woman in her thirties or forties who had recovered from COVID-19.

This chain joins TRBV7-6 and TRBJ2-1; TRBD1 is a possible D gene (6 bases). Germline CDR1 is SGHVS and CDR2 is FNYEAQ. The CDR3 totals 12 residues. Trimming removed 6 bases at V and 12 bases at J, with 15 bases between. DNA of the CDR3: TGTGCCAGCAGTCCAGGGGCAGGTCCGCAGTTCTTC. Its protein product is CASSPGAGPQFF.

As DNA, the CDR3 is TGTGCCAGCAGCTTAGTCCATCTCGCTAGACAAGAGACCCAGTACTTC. As protein: CASSLVHLARQETQYF. The chain employs TRBV7-6 and TRBJ2-5; D is unclear. V was cut by 1 base and J by 2 bases, with 14 bases left in between. CDR3 length equals 16 residues. The germline V gene has CDR1 SGHVS and CDR2 FNYEAQ.

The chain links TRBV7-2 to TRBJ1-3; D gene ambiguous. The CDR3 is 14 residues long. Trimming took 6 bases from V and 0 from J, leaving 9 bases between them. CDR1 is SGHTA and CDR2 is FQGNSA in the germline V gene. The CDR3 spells CASRRRDSGNTIYF. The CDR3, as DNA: TGTGCCAGCAGACGACGGGACTCTGGAAACACCATATATTTT. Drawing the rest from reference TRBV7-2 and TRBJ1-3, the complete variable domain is GAGVSQSPSNKVTEKGKDVELRCDPISGHTALYWYRQSLGQGLEFLIYFQGNSAPDKSGLPSDRFSAERTGGSVSTLTIQRTQQEDSAVYLCASRRRDSGNTIYFGEGSWLTVV.

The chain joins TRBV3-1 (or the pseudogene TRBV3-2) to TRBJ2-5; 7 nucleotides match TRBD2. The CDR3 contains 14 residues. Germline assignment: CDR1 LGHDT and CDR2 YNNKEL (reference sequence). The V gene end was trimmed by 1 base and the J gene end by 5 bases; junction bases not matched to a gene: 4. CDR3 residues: CASSQAAGVETQYF. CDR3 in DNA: TGTGCCAGCAGCCAAGCCGCGGGAGTTGAGACCCAGTACTTC.

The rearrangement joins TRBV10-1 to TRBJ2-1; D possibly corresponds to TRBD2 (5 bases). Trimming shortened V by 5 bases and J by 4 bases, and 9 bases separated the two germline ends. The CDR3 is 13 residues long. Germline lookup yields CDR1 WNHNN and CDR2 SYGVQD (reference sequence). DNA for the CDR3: TGCGCCAGCAGTATCGGGGTTTACAATGAGCAGTTCTTC. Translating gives CASSIGVYNEQFF.

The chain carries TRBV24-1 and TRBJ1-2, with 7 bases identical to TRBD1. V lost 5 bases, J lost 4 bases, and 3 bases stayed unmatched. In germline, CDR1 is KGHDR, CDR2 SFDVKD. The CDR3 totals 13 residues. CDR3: CATSVDRAYGYTF. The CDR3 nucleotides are TGTGCCACCAGTGTTGACAGGGCCTATGGCTACACCTTC.

CDR3: CAISENTGVEDTEAFF. The CDR3 DNA follows: TGTGCCATCAGTGAGAATACAGGGGTCGAAGACACTGAAGCTTTCTTT. The chain joins TRBV10-3 to TRBJ1-1, with 7 bases lining up with TRBD1. Germline assignment: CDR1 ENHRY and CDR2 SYGVKD. The CDR3 has 16 residues. With 2 bases clipped from V and 3 bases from J, the junction kept 9 bases outside the gene matches.

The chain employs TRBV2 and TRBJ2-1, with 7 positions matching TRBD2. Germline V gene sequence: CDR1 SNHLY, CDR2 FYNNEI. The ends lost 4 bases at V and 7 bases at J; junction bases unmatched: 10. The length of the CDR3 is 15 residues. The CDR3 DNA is TGTGCCAGCAGTGGCCTAGCGGCACGGGGGAATGAGCAGTTCTTC. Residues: CASSGLAARGNEQFF.

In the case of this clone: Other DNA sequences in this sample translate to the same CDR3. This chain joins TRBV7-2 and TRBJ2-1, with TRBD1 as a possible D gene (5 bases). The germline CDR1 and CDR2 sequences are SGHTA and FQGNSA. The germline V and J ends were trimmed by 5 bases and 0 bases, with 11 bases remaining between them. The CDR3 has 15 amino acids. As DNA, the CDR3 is TGTGCCAGCAGCCTTGTCCAGGGCTCCTACAATGAGCAGTTCTTC. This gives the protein CASSLVQGSYNEQFF.

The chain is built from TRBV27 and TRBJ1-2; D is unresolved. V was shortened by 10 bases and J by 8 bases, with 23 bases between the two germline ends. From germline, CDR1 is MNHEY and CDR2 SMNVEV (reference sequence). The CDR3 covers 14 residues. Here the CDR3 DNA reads TGTGCCACTATGGGGATTGGCGGGCTTGCAGGCTACACCTTC. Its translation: CATMGIGGLAGYTF.